This T cell receptor (beta chain) was obtained from a study of chemoradiotherapy in HPV16-positive cancers (dated 2022 in TCRdb). At the level of the whole study: Functional T-cell assays on cells from two HPV16-positive patients defined candidate HPV-specific T-cell clones and common TCR motifs. The study asked whether T-cell immunity against the HPV oncoproteins E6 and E7 changes during chemoradiotherapy and whether it affects survival. TCR repertoires from some 90 patients with HPV-related cancers were then used to track the candidate HPV-specific TCRs and motifs. Overall study outcomes, separate from this receptor: In HPV16-positive patients, expansion of HPV-responsive T cells during chemoradiotherapy was associated with improved recurrence-free survival. Expansion of candidate HPV-specific clones and E7-related TCR motifs was observed in the tumor microenvironment during treatment, whereas no such expansion was observed for non-HPV-specific T cells. The functional definition of HPV-specific T cells came from only a couple of HPV16-positive patients, and the survival association was reported for HPV16-positive patients.

Repertoires were sampled repeatedly over the course of chemoradiotherapy so that clonal expansion in the tumor microenvironment could be followed. With respect to this clone: The clone's antigen remains unknown. Qualities for individual bases were not recorded, and no much larger clone is one base off.

Germline trimming amounts to 5 bases on V and 3 bases on J, with 7 as the count of junction bases outside the gene matches. In the germline V gene, CDR1 corresponds to SGHNT and CDR2 to YENEEA. From its cysteine to its phenylalanine, the CDR3 spans 16 amino acids. The retained sequence is limited to the CDR3, 48 bases, with the frame set at the first base. The protocol used for the library was the immunoSEQ multiplex PCR assay. TCRdb took this table from immuneACCESS and kept in-frame rearrangements with V and J called. Such tables lack part of the clones; where checked against another copy, unresolved V genes explain under half of the gap, and the rest is unexplained. The sample yields some 12,000 clones; 70% to 90% were counted once. The ten most abundant clones make up about 2.6% of the sample.

The input for sequencing was blood, taken from a patient who underwent chemoradiotherapy. Here the chain combines TRBV11-3 and TRBJ2-2, with TRBD1 matching 9 junction bases. The receptor was derived from a human donor with HPV-associated anogenital cancer. This receptor has the CDR3 CASSHGTGSYTGELFF. DNA sequence: TGTGCCAGCAGCCACGGGACAGGGTCTTACACCGGGGAGCTGTTTTTT. Reference TRBV11-3 and TRBJ2-2 genes cover what lies past the CDR3, so the full variable domain is EAGVVQSPRYKIIEKKQPVAFWCNPISGHNTLYWYLQNLGQGPELLIRYENEEAVDDSQLPKDRFSAERLKGVDSTLKIQPAELGDSAVYLCASSHGTGSYTGELFFGEGSRLTVL.